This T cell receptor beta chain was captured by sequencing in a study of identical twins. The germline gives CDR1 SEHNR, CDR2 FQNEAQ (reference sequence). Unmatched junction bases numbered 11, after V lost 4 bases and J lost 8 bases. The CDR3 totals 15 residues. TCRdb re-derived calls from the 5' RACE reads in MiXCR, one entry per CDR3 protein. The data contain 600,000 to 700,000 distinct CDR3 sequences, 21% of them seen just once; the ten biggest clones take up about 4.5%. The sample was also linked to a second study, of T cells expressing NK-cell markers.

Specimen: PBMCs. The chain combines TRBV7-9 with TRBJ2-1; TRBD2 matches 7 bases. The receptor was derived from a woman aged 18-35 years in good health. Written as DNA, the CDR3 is TGTGCCAGCAGCTACGGGGCGGGAGTCCGGGATGAGCAGTTCTTC. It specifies CASSYGAGVRDEQFF.